These T cell receptor beta chains were read from a single sample in a study of OX40 agonist ivuxolimab in advanced cancers. Some clones are missing from TCRdb's copy, which holds only in-frame ones; the method was immunoSEQ multiplex PCR. This sample carries some 50,000 clones, 70% to 90% of them seen once, and the ten largest clones take roughly 15%. The sample here was CD4+ or CD8+ T cells sorted from blood, taken in a trial of the OX40 agonist ivuxolimab. The source is an adult with an advanced solid tumor such as melanoma, head and neck, liver or kidney cancer. CDR3s leave out the opening cysteine and the closing phenylalanine or tryptophan. Part of the rows lack a size; the others show once, few, many or a class for expanded clones.

CDR3 protein: ASSIQGTTTDTQY
V gene: TRBV7-3
J gene: TRBJ2-3
clone size: .

CDR3 protein: ASSFGTQPQH
V gene: TRBV28
J gene: TRBJ1-5
clone size: .

CDR3 protein: ASSPRTSSYEQY
V gene: TRBV9
J gene: TRBJ2-7
clone size: .

CDR3 protein: ATSRDQRSRQGPTYEQY
V gene: TRBV15
J gene: TRBJ2-7
clone size: .

CDR3 protein: ASSSGQGSEKLF
V gene: TRBV7-9
J gene: TRBJ1-4
clone size: .

CDR3 protein: ASSVGLSYEQY
V gene: TRBV2
J gene: .
clone size: .

CDR3 protein: ASSLTGQSPLH
V gene: TRBV5-5
J gene: TRBJ1-6
clone size: once

CDR3 protein: ASSMGGRGDEQF
V gene: TRBV19
J gene: TRBJ2-1
clone size: .

CDR3 protein: ASSTMPYEQY
V gene: TRBV6-1
J gene: TRBJ2-7
clone size: .

CDR3 protein: ASSAPSGRINEQF
V gene: TRBV28
J gene: TRBJ2-1
clone size: .

CDR3 protein: ASSHRLAGVNEQY
V gene: TRBV4-1
J gene: TRBJ2-7
clone size: .

CDR3 protein: ASGGDYYGYT
V gene: TRBV28
J gene: TRBJ1-2
clone size: once

CDR3 protein: ASSLTSGRNIQY
V gene: TRBV6-6
J gene: TRBJ2-4
clone size: .

CDR3 protein: ASSFRVTYNEQF
V gene: TRBV28
J gene: TRBJ2-1
clone size: .

CDR3 protein: ASSPQGGSLAEAF
V gene: TRBV7-3
J gene: TRBJ1-1
clone size: .

CDR3 protein: ASSSGGGGDYGYT
V gene: TRBV6-5
J gene: TRBJ1-2
clone size: .

CDR3 protein: ASSYSGGPEQY
V gene: TRBV6-6
J gene: TRBJ2-7
clone size: once

CDR3 protein: ASSARLAGEETQY
V gene: TRBV7-7
J gene: TRBJ2-5
clone size: once

CDR3 protein: ASSPLAGTSYEQY
V gene: TRBV7-8
J gene: TRBJ2-7
clone size: .

CDR3 protein: ASNRPGKDYEQY
V gene: TRBV28
J gene: TRBJ2-7
clone size: .

CDR3 protein: ASSRDSYGYT
V gene: TRBV7-9
J gene: TRBJ1-2
clone size: .

CDR3 protein: ASSPVDRYSYNEQF
V gene: TRBV7-2
J gene: TRBJ2-1
clone size: .

CDR3 protein: ASSPRGNQPQH
V gene: TRBV6-1
J gene: TRBJ1-5
clone size: few

CDR3 protein: ASSVGLGGGTGELF
V gene: TRBV9
J gene: TRBJ2-2
clone size: once

CDR3 protein: ASSGGQGFYEQY
V gene: TRBV2
J gene: TRBJ2-7
clone size: once

CDR3 protein: ASSIGRSNQPQH
V gene: TRBV19
J gene: TRBJ1-5
clone size: once

CDR3 protein: ASGRRSYNEQF
V gene: TRBV6-5
J gene: TRBJ2-1
clone size: .

CDR3 protein: ASAGGIDEKLF
V gene: TRBV18
J gene: TRBJ1-4
clone size: .

CDR3 protein: ASSLSRDGTDTQY
V gene: TRBV27
J gene: TRBJ2-3
clone size: .

CDR3 protein: ASSLQSSGANVLT
V gene: TRBV7-3
J gene: TRBJ2-6
clone size: .

CDR3 protein: ASGRRPGANVLT
V gene: TRBV2
J gene: TRBJ2-6
clone size: .

CDR3 protein: ASSLSGREGREQY
V gene: TRBV6-6
J gene: TRBJ2-7
clone size: .

CDR3 protein: ASSLALAGWGNEQF
V gene: TRBV7-2
J gene: TRBJ2-1
clone size: .

CDR3 protein: ASSEAKSSIYYNEQF
V gene: TRBV25-1
J gene: TRBJ2-1
clone size: .

CDR3 protein: ASSPEDRGETQY
V gene: TRBV21-1
J gene: TRBJ2-5
clone size: .

CDR3 protein: ASSKLAGGNNEQF
V gene: TRBV27
J gene: TRBJ2-1
clone size: .

CDR3 protein: ASSPGGTQTHEQY
V gene: TRBV5-4
J gene: .
clone size: .

CDR3 protein: ASSPDLAKNIQY
V gene: TRBV18
J gene: TRBJ2-4
clone size: .

CDR3 protein: ASRVTGVTDTQY
V gene: TRBV5-1
J gene: TRBJ2-3
clone size: .

CDR3 protein: ASSYAGSSYNSPLH
V gene: TRBV6-5
J gene: TRBJ1-6
clone size: .

CDR3 protein: ASSLNGDSGNTIY
V gene: TRBV5-1
J gene: TRBJ1-3
clone size: .

CDR3 protein: ASRNRGSAMNTEAF
V gene: TRBV10-2
J gene: TRBJ1-1
clone size: .

CDR3 protein: ASSPKIRGDYNEQF
V gene: TRBV14
J gene: TRBJ2-1
clone size: .

CDR3 protein: ASSSPTGGGNQPQH
V gene: TRBV7-8
J gene: TRBJ1-5
clone size: .

CDR3 protein: ASSQDLSFNYGYT
V gene: TRBV4-1
J gene: TRBJ1-2
clone size: .

CDR3 protein: ASTLAGEQF
V gene: TRBV28
J gene: TRBJ2-1
clone size: .

CDR3 protein: ASSLSGKLGTEAF
V gene: TRBV27
J gene: TRBJ1-1
clone size: .

CDR3 protein: ASMSLGFENSYEQY
V gene: TRBV7-8
J gene: TRBJ2-7
clone size: .

CDR3 protein: SGGSSYNEQF
V gene: TRBV29-1
J gene: TRBJ2-1
clone size: .

CDR3 protein: SAVDRYEQY
V gene: TRBV20-1
J gene: TRBJ2-7
clone size: .

CDR3 protein: ASSHGIYGYT
V gene: TRBV5-8
J gene: TRBJ1-2
clone size: .

CDR3 protein: ASSAGQGVGYEQY
V gene: TRBV9
J gene: TRBJ2-7
clone size: .

CDR3 protein: ASSPSSRETDTQY
V gene: TRBV11-3
J gene: TRBJ2-3
clone size: .

CDR3 protein: ASSSVGALQETQY
V gene: TRBV5-5
J gene: TRBJ2-5
clone size: once

CDR3 protein: SVDWGQGGYT
V gene: TRBV29-1
J gene: TRBJ1-2
clone size: medium-sized